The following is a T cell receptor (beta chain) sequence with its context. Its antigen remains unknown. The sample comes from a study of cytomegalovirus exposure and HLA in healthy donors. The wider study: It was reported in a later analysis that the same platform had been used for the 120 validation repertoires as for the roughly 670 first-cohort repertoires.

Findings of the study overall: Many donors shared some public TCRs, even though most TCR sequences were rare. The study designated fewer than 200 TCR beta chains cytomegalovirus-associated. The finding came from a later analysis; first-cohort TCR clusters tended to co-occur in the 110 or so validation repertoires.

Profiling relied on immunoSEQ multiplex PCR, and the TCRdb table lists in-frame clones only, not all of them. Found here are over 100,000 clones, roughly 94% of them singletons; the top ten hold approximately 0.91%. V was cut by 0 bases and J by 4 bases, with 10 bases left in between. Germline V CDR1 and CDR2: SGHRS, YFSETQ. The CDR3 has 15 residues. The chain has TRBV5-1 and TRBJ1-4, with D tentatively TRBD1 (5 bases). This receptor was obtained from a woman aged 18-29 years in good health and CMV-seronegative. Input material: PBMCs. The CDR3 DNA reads TGCGCCAGCAGCTTGGGGACAAGCCTTAATGAAAAACTGTTTTTT. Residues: CASSLGTSLNEKLFF.